This TCR beta chain was identified in a study of OX40 agonist ivuxolimab in advanced cancers. About the research overall: The patients got ivuxolimab, which is an agonistic anti-OX40 (CD134) antibody.

TCRdb keeps only in-frame clones here, not all; method: immunoSEQ multiplex PCR. The data contain 60,000 or so clones, roughly 87% of them seen just once; the ten biggest clones take up roughly 17%. Deletions cut 5 bases from V and 8 bases from J, with 4 bases between. This CDR3 region has 10 residues. Germline CDR1 and CDR2: SGHAT and FQNNGV. This chain uses TRBV11-2 with TRBJ2-1; D ambiguous. The TCR originated in an adult with an advanced solid tumor such as melanoma, head and neck, liver or kidney cancer. The input for sequencing was CD4+ or CD8+ T cells sorted from blood, taken in a trial of the OX40 agonist ivuxolimab. CDR3 protein: CASSRHEQFF. Here the CDR3 DNA reads TGTGCCAGCAGCAGGCATGAGCAGTTCTTC.